This T cell receptor (beta chain) was retrieved from a study of CD8 T cells in ankylosing spondylitis. The study's findings and limits: According to the report, clones linked to the disease were significantly enriched in matched synovial fluid samples taken from ankylosing spondylitis patients.

Trimming cost V 6 bases and J 8 bases, with 14 bases left between them. This CDR3 has 13 amino acids. The germline V gene has CDR1 MGHRA and CDR2 YSYEKL. This clonotype was seen repeatedly, ten times or more. Its antigen is not known. Making the TCR beta libraries involved quantitative 5'-RACE with molecular barcodes. Each CDR3 protein is one row after TCRdb ran MiXCR on the 5' RACE reads. Of 80,000 to 100,000 distinct CDR3 sequences listed, roughly 8.3% are singletons. The sample taken for sequencing was blood, either unsorted or a sorted T cell fraction (not recorded which). The V gene is TRBV4-1, the J gene TRBJ1-3; D is unclear. The sequence came from a male donor with ankylosing spondylitis or in good health (not recorded which). CDR3 sequence (DNA): TGCGCCAGCAGTCCCTTTTCGGAAGACACCATATATTTT. Translating gives CASSPFSEDTIYF.